This T cell receptor (beta chain) comes out of a study of T cell repertoires in aging, cancer and after chemotherapy. For the study at large: Healthy donor repertoires were recorded over several months to years and showed clear clonal overlap.

The template was genomic DNA from peripheral blood, not RNA. The CDR3 extends over 16 amino acids. The germline gives CDR1 SGHKS, CDR2 YYEKEE (reference sequence). TRB rearrangements spanning V, D and J were amplified using mixed TRB-A/B primers. TCRdb itself ran the multiplex PCR reads through MiXCR, one entry per CDR3 protein. This table holds about 6,200 distinct CDR3 sequences, approximately 27% found once. Concerning this clonotype: Its antigen is as yet unknown. A read error may produce the germline difference seen at one junction end.

Study conclusions and caveats: Compared with age-matched healthy donors, untreated hematological or solid cancer patients showed higher blood TCR clonality. No conclusions about immunological memory after chemotherapy can be drawn from the repertoire data.

The receptor comes from a human donor in good health. What was sequenced was blood. The rearrangement joins TRBV5-5 to TRBJ2-3, with D possibly called TRBD1 or TRBD2 (5 bases each). The chain's CDR3 is CARSLIRGVGTDTQYF. CDR3 DNA sequence: TGTGCCAGAAGCTTGATACGGGGCGTGGGCACAGATACGCAGTATTTT. The variable domain in full, with the rest retrieved from reference TRBV5-5 and TRBJ2-3, is DAGVTQSPTHLIKTRGQQVTLRCSPISGHKSVSWYQQVLGQGPQFIFQYYEKEERGRGNFPDRFSARQFPNYSSELNVNALLLGDSALYLCARSLIRGVGTDTQYFGPGTRLTVL.